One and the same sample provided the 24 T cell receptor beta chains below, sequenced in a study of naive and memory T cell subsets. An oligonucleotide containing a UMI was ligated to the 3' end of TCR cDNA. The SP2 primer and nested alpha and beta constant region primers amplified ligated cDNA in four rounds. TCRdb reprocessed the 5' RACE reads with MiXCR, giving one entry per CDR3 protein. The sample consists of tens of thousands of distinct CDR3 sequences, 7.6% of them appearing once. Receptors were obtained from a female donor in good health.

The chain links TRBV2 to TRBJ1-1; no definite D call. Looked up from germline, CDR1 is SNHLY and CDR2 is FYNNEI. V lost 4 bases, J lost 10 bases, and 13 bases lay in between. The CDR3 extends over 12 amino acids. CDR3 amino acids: CASSGPYLGAFF. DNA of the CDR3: TGTGCCAGCAGTGGACCCTATCTAGGAGCTTTCTTT. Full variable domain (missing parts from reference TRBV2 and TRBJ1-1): EPEVTQTPSHQVTQMGQEVILRCVPISNHLYFYWYRQILGQKVEFLVSFYNNEISEKSEIFDDQFSVERPDGSNFTLKIRSTKLEDSAMYFCASSGPYLGAFFGQGTRLTVV.

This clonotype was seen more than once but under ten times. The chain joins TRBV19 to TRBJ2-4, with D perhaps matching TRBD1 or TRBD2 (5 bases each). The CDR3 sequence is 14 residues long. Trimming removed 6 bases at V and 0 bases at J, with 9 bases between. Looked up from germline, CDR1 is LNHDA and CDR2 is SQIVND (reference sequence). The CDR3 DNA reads TGTGCCAGTAGCAGGGAGCTAGCCAAAAACATTCAGTACTTC. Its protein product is CASSRELAKNIQYF.

CDR3 sequence: CASSLRVSAGTEAFF. As DNA, the CDR3 is TGCGCCAGCAGCCTCAGGGTTTCGGCCGGCACTGAAGCTTTCTTT. The J gene is TRBJ1-1, the V gene TRBV5-1; D is perhaps TRBD1 (5 bases). Deletions cut 4 bases from V and 4 bases from J, with 17 bases between. Germline V gene data show CDR1 as SGHRS and CDR2 as YFSETQ. This CDR3 region has 15 residues.

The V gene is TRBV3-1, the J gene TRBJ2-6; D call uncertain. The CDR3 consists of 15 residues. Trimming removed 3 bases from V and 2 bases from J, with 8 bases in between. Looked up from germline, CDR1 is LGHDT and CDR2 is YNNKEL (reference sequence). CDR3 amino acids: CASSQLAAGANVLTF. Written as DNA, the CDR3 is TGTGCCAGCAGCCAGCTGGCGGCTGGGGCCAACGTCCTGACTTTC.

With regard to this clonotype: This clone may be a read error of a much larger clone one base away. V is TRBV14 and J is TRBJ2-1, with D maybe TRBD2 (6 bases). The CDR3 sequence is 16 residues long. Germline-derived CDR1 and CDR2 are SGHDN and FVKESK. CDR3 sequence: CASNPEGYRGYDEQFF. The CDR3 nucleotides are TGTGCCAGCAACCCGGAGGGGTATAGAGGCTACGATGAGCAGTTCTTC.

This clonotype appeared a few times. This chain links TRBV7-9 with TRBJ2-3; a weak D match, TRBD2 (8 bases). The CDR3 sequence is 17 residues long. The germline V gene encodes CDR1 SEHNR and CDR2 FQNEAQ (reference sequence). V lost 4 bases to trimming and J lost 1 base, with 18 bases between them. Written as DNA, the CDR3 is TGTGCCAGCAGCTCTGTCGGGAGGGGGCCCGGCACAGATACGCAGTATTTT. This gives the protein CASSSVGRGPGTDTQYF. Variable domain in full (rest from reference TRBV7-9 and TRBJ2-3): DTGVSQNPRHKITKRGQNVTFRCDPISEHNRLYWYRQTLGQGPEFLTYFQNEAQLEKSRLLSDRFSAERPKGSFSTLEIQRTEQGDSAMYLCASSSVGRGPGTDTQYFGPGTRLTVL.

The chain's CDR3 is CASSIDPTSGPYNEQFF. CDR3 DNA: TGTGCCAGTAGTATAGATCCGACTAGCGGGCCTTACAATGAGCAGTTCTTC. The genes are TRBV19 and TRBJ2-1; 10 nucleotides match TRBD2. V was clipped by 0 bases and J by 4 bases; unmatched bases: 6. The CDR3 extends over 17 amino acids. Germline V CDR1 and CDR2: LNHDA, SQIVND (reference sequence).

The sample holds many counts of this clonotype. CDR3 coding DNA: TGTGCCAGCAGGGGGCCAGGCGGGAATCAGCCCCAGCATTTT. It codes for CASRGPGGNQPQHF. The chain has TRBV6-5 and TRBJ1-5; D is perhaps TRBD1 (5 bases). V was pared by 6 bases and J by 4 bases, with 13 bases between. The CDR3 consists of 14 residues. Germline-derived CDR1 and CDR2 are MNHEY and SVGAGI.

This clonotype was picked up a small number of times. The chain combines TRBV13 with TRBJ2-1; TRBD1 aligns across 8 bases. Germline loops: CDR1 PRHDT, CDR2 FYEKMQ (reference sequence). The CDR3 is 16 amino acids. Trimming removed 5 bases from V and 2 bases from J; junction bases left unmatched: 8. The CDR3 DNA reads TGTGCCAGCAGCCCCCCTACGACAGGGGCCTACAATGAGCAGTTCTTC. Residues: CASSPPTTGAYNEQFF.

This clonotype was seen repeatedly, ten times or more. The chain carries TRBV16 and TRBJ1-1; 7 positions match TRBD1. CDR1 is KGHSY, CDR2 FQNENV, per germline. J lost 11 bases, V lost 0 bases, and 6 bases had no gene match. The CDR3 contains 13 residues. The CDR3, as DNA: TGTGCCAGCAGCCAATCCATAGGGGGCGATGCTTTCTTT. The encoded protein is CASSQSIGGDAFF.

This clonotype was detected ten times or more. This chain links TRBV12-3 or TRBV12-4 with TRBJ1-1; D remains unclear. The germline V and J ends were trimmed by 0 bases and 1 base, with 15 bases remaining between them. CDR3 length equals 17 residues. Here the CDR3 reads CASSLAHRLRSNTEAFF. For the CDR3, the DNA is TGTGCCAGCAGTTTAGCGCACCGCCTGCGGTCGAACACTGAAGCTTTCTTT.

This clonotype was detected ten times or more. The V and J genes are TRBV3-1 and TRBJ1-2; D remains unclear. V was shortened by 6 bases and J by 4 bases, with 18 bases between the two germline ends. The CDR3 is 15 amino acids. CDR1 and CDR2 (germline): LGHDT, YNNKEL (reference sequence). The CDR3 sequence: CASSPPTRFGYGYTF. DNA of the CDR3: TGTGCCAGCAGTCCACCTACAAGGTTCGGCTATGGCTACACCTTC.

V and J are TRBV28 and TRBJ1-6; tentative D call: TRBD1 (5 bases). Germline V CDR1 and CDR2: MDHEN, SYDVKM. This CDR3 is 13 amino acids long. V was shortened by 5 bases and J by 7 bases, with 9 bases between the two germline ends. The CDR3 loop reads CASSPYRNSPLHF. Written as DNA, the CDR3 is TGTGCCAGCAGTCCCTACAGGAATTCACCCCTCCACTTT. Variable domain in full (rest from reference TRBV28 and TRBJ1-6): DVKVTQSSRYLVKRTGEKVFLECVQDMDHENMFWYRQDPGLGLRLIYFSYDVKMKEKGDIPEGYSVSREKKERFSLILESASTNQTSMYLCASSPYRNSPLHFGNGTRLTVT.

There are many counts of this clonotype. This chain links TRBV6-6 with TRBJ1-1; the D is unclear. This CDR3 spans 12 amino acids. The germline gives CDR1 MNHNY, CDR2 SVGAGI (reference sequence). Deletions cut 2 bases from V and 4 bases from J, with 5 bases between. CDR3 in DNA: TGTGCCAGCAGTTACGAGACCACTGAAGCTTTCTTT. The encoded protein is CASSYETTEAFF.

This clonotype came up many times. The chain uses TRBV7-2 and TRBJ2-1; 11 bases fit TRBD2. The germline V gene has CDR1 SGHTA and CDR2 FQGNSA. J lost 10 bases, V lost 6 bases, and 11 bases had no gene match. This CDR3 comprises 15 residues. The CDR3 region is CASRVGSGGALEQFF. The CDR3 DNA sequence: TGTGCCAGCAGAGTGGGTAGCGGGGGGGCCCTAGAGCAGTTCTTC.

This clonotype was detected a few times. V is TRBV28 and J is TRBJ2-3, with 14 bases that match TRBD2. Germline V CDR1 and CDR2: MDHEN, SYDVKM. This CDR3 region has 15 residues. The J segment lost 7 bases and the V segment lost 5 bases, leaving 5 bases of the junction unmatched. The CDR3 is CASSRTSGGRNTQYF. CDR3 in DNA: TGTGCCAGCAGTCGGACTAGCGGGGGGCGGAATACGCAGTATTTT.

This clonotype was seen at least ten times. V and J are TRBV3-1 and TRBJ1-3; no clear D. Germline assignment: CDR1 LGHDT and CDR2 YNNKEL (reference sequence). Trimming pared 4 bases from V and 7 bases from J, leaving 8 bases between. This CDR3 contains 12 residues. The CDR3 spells CASSLQLNTIYF. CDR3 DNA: TGTGCCAGCAGCCTTCAGTTGAACACCATATATTTT.

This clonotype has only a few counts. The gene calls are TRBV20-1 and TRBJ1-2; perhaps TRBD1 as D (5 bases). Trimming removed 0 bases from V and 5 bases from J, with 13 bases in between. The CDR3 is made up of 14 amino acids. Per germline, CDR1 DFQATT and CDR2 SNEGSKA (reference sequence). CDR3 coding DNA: TGCAGTGCTAGAGATGGGGGGATAGATTATGGCTACACCTTC. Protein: CSARDGGIDYGYTF.

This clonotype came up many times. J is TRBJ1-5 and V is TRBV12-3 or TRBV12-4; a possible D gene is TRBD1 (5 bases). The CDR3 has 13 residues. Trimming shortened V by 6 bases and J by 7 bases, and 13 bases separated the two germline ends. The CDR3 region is CASRVAGEQPQHF. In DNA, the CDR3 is TGTGCCAGCAGGGTGGCGGGGGAGCAGCCCCAGCATTTT.

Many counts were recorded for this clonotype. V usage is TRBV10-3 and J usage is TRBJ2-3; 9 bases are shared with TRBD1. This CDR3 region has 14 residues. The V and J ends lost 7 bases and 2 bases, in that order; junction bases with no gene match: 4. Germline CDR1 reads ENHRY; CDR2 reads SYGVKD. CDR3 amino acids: CAIKGDRDTDTQYF. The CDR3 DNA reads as TGTGCCATCAAAGGGGACAGGGACACAGATACGCAGTATTTT.

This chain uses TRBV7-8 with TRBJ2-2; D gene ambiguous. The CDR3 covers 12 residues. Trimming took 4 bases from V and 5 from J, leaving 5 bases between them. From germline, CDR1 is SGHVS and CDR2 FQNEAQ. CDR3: CASSSATGELFF. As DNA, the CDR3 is TGTGCCAGCAGCTCCGCAACCGGGGAGCTGTTTTTT.

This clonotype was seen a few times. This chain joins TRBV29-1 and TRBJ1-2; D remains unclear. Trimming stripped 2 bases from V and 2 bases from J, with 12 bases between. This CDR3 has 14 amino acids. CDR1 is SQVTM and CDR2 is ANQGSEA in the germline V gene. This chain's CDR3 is CSVESVRPNYGYTF. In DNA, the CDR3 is TGCAGCGTTGAATCTGTAAGACCAAACTATGGCTACACCTTC.

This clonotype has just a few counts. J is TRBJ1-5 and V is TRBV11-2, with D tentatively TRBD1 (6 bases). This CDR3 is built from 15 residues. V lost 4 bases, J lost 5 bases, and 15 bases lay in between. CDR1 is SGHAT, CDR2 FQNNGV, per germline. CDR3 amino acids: CASSYGRGKDQPQHF. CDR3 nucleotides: TGTGCCAGCAGCTACGGCAGGGGAAAAGATCAGCCCCAGCATTTT. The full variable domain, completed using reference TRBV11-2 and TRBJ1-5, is EAGVAQSPRYKIIEKRQSVAFWCNPISGHATLYWYQQILGQGPKLLIQFQNNGVVDDSQLPKDRFSAERLKGVDSTLKIQPAKLEDSAVYLCASSYGRGKDQPQHFGDGTRLSIL.

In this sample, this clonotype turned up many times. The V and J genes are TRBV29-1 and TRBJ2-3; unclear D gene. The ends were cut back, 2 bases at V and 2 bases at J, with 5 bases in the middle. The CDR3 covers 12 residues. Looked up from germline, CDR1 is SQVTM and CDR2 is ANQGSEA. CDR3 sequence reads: CSVESDTDTQYF. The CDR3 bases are TGCAGCGTTGAATCTGACACAGATACGCAGTATTTT.